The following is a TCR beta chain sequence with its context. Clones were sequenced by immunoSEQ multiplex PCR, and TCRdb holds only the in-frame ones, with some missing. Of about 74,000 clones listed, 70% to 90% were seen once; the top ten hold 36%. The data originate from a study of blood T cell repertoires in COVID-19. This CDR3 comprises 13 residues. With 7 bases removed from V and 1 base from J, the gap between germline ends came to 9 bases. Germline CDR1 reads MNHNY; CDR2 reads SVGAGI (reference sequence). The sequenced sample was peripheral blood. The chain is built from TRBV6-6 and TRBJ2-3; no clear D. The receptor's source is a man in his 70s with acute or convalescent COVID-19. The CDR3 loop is CASTRPGTDTQYF. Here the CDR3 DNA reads TGTGCCAGCACCCGCCCGGGCACAGATACGCAGTATTTT.